A selection of T cell receptor beta chains follows, all from one sample in a study of PD-L1 blockade in urothelial cancer. Measured with immunoSEQ multiplex PCR; TCRdb has only the in-frame clones, and not every one. The sample records roughly 120,000 clones, about 81% being singletons. This specimen consisted of PBMCs, obtained around atezolizumab (anti-PD-L1) treatment. Receptor source: a man over 45 with urothelial cancer. Each CDR3 is given with its conserved first and last residue. A D gene is named only where the DNA matches it firmly. Clone size is stated in some rows and not others, as once, few, many or a class when expanded.

D: NA
size: NA
J: TRBJ2-1
V: TRBV4-1
CDR3: CASSQEASVNEQFF
DNA: TGCGCCAGCAGCCAAGAGGCTAGCGTCAATGAGCAGTTCTTC

D: NA
size: NA
J: TRBJ2-1
V: TRBV19
CDR3: CASSIEAGSRDNEQFF
DNA: TGTGCCAGTAGTATAGAGGCAGGGTCACGGGACAATGAGCAGTTCTTC

D: TRBD2
size: once
J: TRBJ2-2
V: TRBV11-2
CDR3: CASTQSGGRGELFF
DNA: TGTGCCAGCACCCAGTCGGGGGGGCGTGGGGAGCTGTTTTTT

D: NA
size: NA
J: TRBJ1-3
V: TRBV6-5
CDR3: CASSYEGWLGNTIYF
DNA: TGTGCCAGCAGTTATGAGGGTTGGCTTGGAAACACCATATATTTT

D: TRBD1
size: NA
J: TRBJ2-3
V: TRBV7-8
CDR3: CASSSRTGGGTDTQYF
DNA: TGTGCCAGCAGCTCTCGGACAGGGGGCGGCACAGATACGCAGTATTTT

D: NA
size: NA
J: TRBJ2-5
V: TRBV30
CDR3: CAWTHTRVQETQYF
DNA: TGTGCCTGGACCCATACCCGGGTCCAAGAGACCCAGTACTTC

D: NA
size: NA
J: TRBJ2-4
V: TRBV27
CDR3: CASSPATVGRGIQYF
DNA: TGTGCCAGCAGTCCCGCGACTGTTGGTCGAGGCATTCAGTACTTC

D: NA
size: few
J: TRBJ2-7
V: TRBV4-1
CDR3: CASSHDISYEQYF
DNA: TGCGCCAGCAGCCACGACATCTCCTACGAGCAGTACTTC

D: NA
size: NA
J: TRBJ1-6
V: TRBV1
CDR3: CTSSQAFSGENSPLHF
DNA: TGCACCAGCAGCCAAGCTTTTTCGGGTGAGAATTCACCCCTCCACTTT

D: TRBD2
size: once
J: TRBJ2-2
V: TRBV5-1
CDR3: CASLGLAGAPGELFF
DNA: TGCGCCAGCCTAGGACTAGCGGGAGCCCCCGGGGAGCTGTTTTTT

D: TRBD2
size: few
J: TRBJ2-2
V: TRBV15
CDR3: CATSSAGLAYRGGELFF
DNA: TGTGCCACCAGCAGTGCGGGACTAGCGTATAGGGGCGGGGAGCTGTTTTTT

D: NA
size: NA
J: TRBJ2-2
V: TRBV5-1
CDR3: CASSPRDTNTGELFF
DNA: TGCGCCAGCAGCCCACGGGACACCAACACCGGGGAGCTGTTTTTT

D: TRBD1
size: NA
J: TRBJ1-5
V: TRBV2
CDR3: CASSRQGLISNQPQHF
DNA: TGTGCCAGCAGTCGACAGGGTTTAATATCCAATCAGCCCCAGCATTTT